The 23 T cell receptor beta chains below were found in one sample sequenced in a study of cytomegalovirus exposure and HLA in healthy donors. Both 60 Vbeta primers and 13 Jbeta primers went into the PCR. Assay: immunoSEQ multiplex PCR; the TCRdb copy retains only in-frame clones and omits some. The table lists about 130,000 clones, approximately 83% of them singletons. The specimen was PBMCs. The receptor set was obtained from a girl aged 2 to 10 in good health and CMV-seronegative.

The chain is built from TRBV30 and TRBJ1-1; TRBD1 matches 8 bases. V trimming: 0 bases; J trimming: 0 bases; junction bases outside the gene matches: 9. Germline loops: CDR1 GTSNPN, CDR2 SVGIG (reference sequence). This CDR3 is 17 amino acids long. DNA of the CDR3: TGTGCCTGGAGTGTTGGCAGGGGGCGCCCCATGAACACTGAAGCTTTCTTT. Translating gives CAWSVGRGRPMNTEAFF.

This chain links TRBV19 with TRBJ1-1; no clear D gene. This CDR3 is 12 amino acids long. CDR1 is LNHDA and CDR2 is SQIVND in the germline V gene (reference sequence). V dropped 10 bases and J dropped 8 bases, with 17 bases sitting between them. The CDR3 is CATKVFVAEAFF. The CDR3 DNA reads as TGTGCCACCAAGGTGTTCGTAGCGGAAGCTTTCTTT.

Concerning this clone: A junction end diverges from the germline sequence, so it may reflect a read error. The V and J genes are TRBV7-7 and TRBJ2-5, with D possibly matching TRBD1 (6 bases). Germline V CDR1 and CDR2: SSHAT, FNYEAQ (reference sequence). There are 15 residues in the CDR3. DNA for the CDR3: TGTGCTAGCAGCCCACACCTACAGGGTTCGGAGACCCAGTACTTC. Translating gives CASSPHLQGSETQYF.

The rearrangement joins TRBV19 to TRBJ1-5; D perhaps matches TRBD1 (6 bases). The V gene lost 4 bases and the J gene lost 4 bases, with 17 bases spanning the gap. The germline gives CDR1 LNHDA, CDR2 SQIVND (reference sequence). This CDR3 contains 16 residues. CDR3 coding DNA: TGTGCCAGTAGTACGGACAGTCAAAGGGGTAATCAGCCCCAGCATTTT. It encodes CASSTDSQRGNQPQHF. The full variable domain, with the rest looked up from reference TRBV19 and TRBJ1-5, is DGGITQSPKYLFRKEGQNVTLSCEQNLNHDAMYWYRQDPGQGLRLIYYSQIVNDFQKGDIAEGYSVSREKKESFPLTVTSAQKNPTAFYLCASSTDSQRGNQPQHFGDGTRLSIL.

The rearrangement uses TRBV9 and TRBJ2-7; TRBD2 matches 9 bases. The CDR3 has 15 residues. CDR1 and CDR2 (germline): SGDLS, YYNGEE. Germline trimming cut 0 bases from V and 2 bases from J; bases unmatched to any gene: 3. The CDR3 reads CASSVASGVAYEQYF. The CDR3 bases are TGTGCCAGCAGCGTAGCTAGCGGGGTTGCCTACGAGCAGTACTTC.

This chain joins TRBV7-2 and TRBJ2-7; 12 nucleotides line up with TRBD2. The CDR3 is 14 amino acids. With V trimmed by 4 bases and J by 6 bases, 4 bases remained unmatched. Germline CDR1 SGHTA, CDR2 FQGNSA. DNA for the CDR3: TGTGCCAGCAGCTCCCGACTAGCGGGAGTCGAGCAGTACTTC. Its translation: CASSSRLAGVEQYF.

The chain joins TRBV28 to TRBJ1-3, with 7 nucleotides matching TRBD1. With V trimmed by 6 bases and J by 2 bases, 4 bases remained unmatched. The germline V gene has CDR1 MDHEN and CDR2 SYDVKM. The CDR3 contains 14 residues. The CDR3 loop is CASRIDRAGNTIYF. CDR3 bases: TGTGCCAGCAGGATAGACAGGGCTGGAAACACCATATATTTT.

This chain joins TRBV7-9 and TRBJ2-1, with 9 bases lining up with TRBD2. The CDR3 consists of 17 residues. With V trimmed by 1 base and J by 5 bases, 9 bases remained unmatched. The germline gives CDR1 SEHNR, CDR2 FQNEAQ (reference sequence). CDR3 DNA sequence: TGTGCCAGCAGCTTAGTAGGCGGGAGGGTGGGCCACAATGAGCAGTTCTTC. Its translation is CASSLVGGRVGHNEQFF. Drawing the rest from reference TRBV7-9 and TRBJ2-1, the complete variable domain is DTGVSQNPRHKITKRGQNVTFRCDPISEHNRLYWYRQTLGQGPEFLTYFQNEAQLEKSRLLSDRFSAERPKGSFSTLEIQRTEQGDSAMYLCASSLVGGRVGHNEQFFGPGTRLTVL.

The chain combines TRBV7-9 with TRBJ1-4; weak D call: TRBD1 (6 bases). This CDR3 region has 18 residues. The V end was cut by 1 base, the J end by 0 bases, with 15 bases between. Germline V CDR1 and CDR2: SEHNR, FQNEAQ (reference sequence). CDR3 in DNA: TGTGCCAGCAGCTTAGGACTAAAGGGACACCCAACTAATGAAAAACTGTTTTTT. Its translation is CASSLGLKGHPTNEKLFF.

CDR3 in DNA: TGTGCCAGCTCACCACCGGAGCAGACCCAGTACTTC. As protein: CASSPPEQTQYF. This chain uses TRBV18 with TRBJ2-5; the D is unclear. CDR1 is KGHSH and CDR2 is LQKENI in the germline V gene. The CDR3 is made up of 12 amino acids. Deletions cut 0 bases from V and 6 bases from J, with 5 bases between. Full variable domain (outside the CDR3, taken from reference TRBV18 and TRBJ2-5): NAGVMQNPRHLVRRRGQEARLRCSPMKGHSHVYWYRQLPEEGLKFMVYLQKENIIDESGMPKERFSAEFPKEGPSILRIQQVVRGDSAAYFCASSPPEQTQYFGPGTRLLVL.

The V gene is TRBV29-1, the J gene TRBJ1-1, with D perhaps matching TRBD1 (6 bases). The V gene's germline CDR1 is SQVTM and CDR2 ANQGSEA. The germline V and J ends were trimmed by 4 bases and 5 bases, with 14 bases remaining between them. The CDR3 extends over 13 amino acids. CDR3 region: CSVAPSRGTEAFF. The CDR3 coding sequence is TGCAGCGTTGCCCCCTCGAGGGGGACTGAAGCTTTCTTT.

The genes are TRBV5-4 and TRBJ1-1; 7 positions match TRBD1. This CDR3 region has 14 residues. Trimming cost V 5 bases and J 6 bases; bases outside gene matches: 10. CDR1 and CDR2 (germline): SGHNT, YYREEE (reference sequence). CDR3 sequence reads: CASSLGQVRAEAFF. The DNA of the CDR3 is TGTGCCAGCAGTCTTGGACAGGTGCGGGCTGAAGCTTTCTTT.

This chain connects TRBV6-5 to TRBJ2-7, with 8 bases identical to TRBD2. Germline lookup yields CDR1 MNHEY and CDR2 SVGAGI. The V and J ends lost 7 bases and 3 bases, in that order; junction bases with no gene match: 8. This CDR3 is built from 14 residues. The CDR3 protein is CASTPGGTFYEQYF. As DNA, the CDR3 is TGTGCCAGCACCCCGGGGGGGACATTCTACGAGCAGTACTTC.

The chain has TRBV5-1 and TRBJ2-3; 8 positions agree with TRBD2. V gave up 4 bases and J gave up 1 base; unmatched junction bases: 5. The CDR3 loop spans 15 amino acids. Germline CDR1 reads SGHRS; CDR2 reads YFSETQ. This CDR3 is CASSPNSGGTDTQYF. In nucleotides, the CDR3 is TGCGCCAGCAGCCCTAATAGCGGGGGCACAGATACGCAGTATTTT.

The CDR3, as DNA: TGTGCCAGTAGTAGGACAGGGACAGATACGCAGTATTTT. This encodes CASSRTGTDTQYF. V is TRBV19 and J is TRBJ2-3, with 8 bases matching TRBD1. Germline V gene data show CDR1 as LNHDA and CDR2 as SQIVND (reference sequence). The CDR3 is 13 residues long. J gave up 3 bases and V 4 bases, and 0 bases lay outside the gene matches.

This clone was counted a single time. The rearrangement joins TRBV5-6 to TRBJ2-7, with TRBD2 as a possible D gene (6 bases). The CDR3 has 18 residues. V was pared by 0 bases and J by 4 bases, with 23 bases between. Germline V gene data show CDR1 as SGHDT and CDR2 as YYEEEE. The CDR3 nucleotides are TGTGCCAGCAGCTTGGTATATTCTGGGGAGGCGATTTCGTACGAGCAGTACTTC. Translating it yields CASSLVYSGEAISYEQYF.

The chain couples TRBV10-3 to TRBJ2-7; 7 nucleotides match TRBD1. With 2 bases clipped from V and 2 bases from J, the junction kept 12 bases outside the gene matches. Per germline, CDR1 ENHRY and CDR2 SYGVKD. The CDR3 extends over 17 amino acids. Here the CDR3 DNA reads TGTGCCATCAGTGAGCCAACACCCAGGGACAGTACCTACGAGCAGTACTTC. Encoded protein: CAISEPTPRDSTYEQYF.

There are a few counts of this clone. The CDR3 protein is CASRGPANEKLFF. CDR3 bases: TGTGCCAGCAGGGGCCCCGCTAATGAAAAACTGTTTTTT. The gene calls are TRBV27 and TRBJ1-4; D remains unclear. The CDR3 length is 13 residues. In germline, CDR1 is MNHEY, CDR2 SMNVEV (reference sequence). V was pared by 6 bases and J by 3 bases, with 8 bases between.

V and J are TRBV11-2 and TRBJ2-3; TRBD1 might be the D (6 bases). The CDR3 has 13 residues. The V gene lost 0 bases and the J gene lost 11 bases, with 12 bases spanning the gap. Germline CDR1 reads SGHAT; CDR2 reads FQNNGV. The CDR3 DNA is TGTGCCAGCAGCTTAGATCAGGGGAGCAGGCAGTATTTT. Encoded protein: CASSLDQGSRQYF.

Notes on this clone: The junction does not match germline at one end; this may be a read error. The genes are TRBV28 and TRBJ1-1; no firm D call. Germline CDR1 reads MDHEN; CDR2 reads SYDVKM. CDR3 size: 12 residues. The CDR3: CASSQQNPEAFF. The DNA of the CDR3 is TGTGCCAGCAGTCAACAGAACCCTGAAGCTTTCTTT.

The genes are TRBV6-5 and TRBJ1-1, with TRBD1 matching 7 bases. The length of the CDR3 is 16 residues. Germline V lookup: CDR1 MNHEY, CDR2 SVGAGI. V was clipped by 4 bases and J by 6 bases; unmatched bases: 14. The CDR3 DNA sequence: TGTGCCAGCAGTTCGGTCGGTACAGGGGCCCCGGCTGAAGCTTTCTTT. Translated: CASSSVGTGAPAEAFF.

This clone has only a few counts. J is TRBJ1-5 and V is TRBV19; 8 positions match TRBD1. J gave up 4 bases and V 6 bases, and 5 bases lay outside the gene matches. The CDR3 has 14 amino acids. Germline CDR1 LNHDA, CDR2 SQIVND (reference sequence). This CDR3 is CASSPRQGNQPQHF. The CDR3 DNA follows: TGTGCCAGTAGCCCGAGACAGGGGAATCAGCCCCAGCATTTT.

CDR3 DNA sequence: TGTGCCAGCAGAAGCCTAACAGGGAATGGCTACACCTTC. Amino acids: CASRSLTGNGYTF. The chain uses TRBV2 and TRBJ1-2; D perhaps matches TRBD1 (6 bases). Trimming left V 6 bases short and J 6 bases short, with 14 bases between. Germline V gene sequence: CDR1 SNHLY, CDR2 FYNNEI. The CDR3 runs to 13 residues. The full variable domain, with the rest looked up from reference TRBV2 and TRBJ1-2, is EPEVTQTPSHQVTQMGQEVILRCVPISNHLYFYWYRQILGQKVEFLVSFYNNEISEKSEIFDDQFSVERPDGSNFTLKIRSTKLEDSAMYFCASRSLTGNGYTFGSGTRLTVV.